The T cell receptor beta chain described here comes from a study of beta chain features in type 1 diabetes. Overall study findings and caveats: All four CD4+ subsets from Type 1 diabetes patients carried moderately but significantly shorter TCRB CDR3s. Diminished insertions and augmented deletions at VDJ junctions characterized type 1 diabetes patients.

In this sample, this clone turned up a few times. Its target is not known. CD45RO/CCR7/CD25/CD127/CD95/CD27 sorting isolated CD4+ naive, central memory, regulatory and stem cell-like memory cells. With 5 bases clipped from V and 10 bases from J, the junction kept 6 bases outside the gene matches. The length of the CDR3 is 12 residues. Germline loops: CDR1 MNHEY, CDR2 SMNVEV (reference sequence). TCRB transcripts that were expressed got sequenced, as all of the isolated RNA had been reverse transcribed. TCRdb's copy holds only in-frame clones and misses some; the assay was immunoSEQ multiplex PCR. The table records 160,000 or so clones, around 9% of them present only once.

This rearrangement joins TRBV27 to TRBJ1-2, with 8 bases fitting TRBD1. The clonotype comes from a woman aged 25 to 45 with type 1 diabetes. Specimen: central memory CD4+ T cells from blood. CDR3 nucleotide sequence: TGTGCCAGCAGTCACCAGGACAGGGACTACACCTTC. This translates into CASSHQDRDYTF.